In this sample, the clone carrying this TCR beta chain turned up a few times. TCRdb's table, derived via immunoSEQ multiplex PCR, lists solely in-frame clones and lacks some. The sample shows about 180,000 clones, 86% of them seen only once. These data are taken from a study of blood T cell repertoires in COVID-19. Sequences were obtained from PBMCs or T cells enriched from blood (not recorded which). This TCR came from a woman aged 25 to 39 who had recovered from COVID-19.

The CDR3 nucleotides read TGTGCCAGCAGCTTAAGACCGGGTAGCACAGATACGCAGTATTTT. This encodes CASSLRPGSTDTQYF. The chain uses TRBV7-3 and TRBJ2-3, with D hard to call. The CDR3 sequence is 15 residues long. Trimming cost V 1 base and J 0 bases, with 8 bases left between them. Germline V lookup: CDR1 SGHTA, CDR2 FQGTGA.